These 23 T cell receptor beta chains originate from one sample sequenced in a study of cytomegalovirus exposure and HLA in healthy donors. The PCR employed 60 Vbeta primers together with 13 Jbeta primers. Libraries were prepared by immunoSEQ multiplex PCR; TCRdb keeps only in-frame clonotypes and omits some of them. In the table there are around 300,000 clones, approximately 85% of which are singletons. Sequencing was done on a sample of PBMCs. The receptors come from a woman in her 40s in good health and CMV-seropositive.

This chain uses TRBV4-3 with TRBJ1-2; TRBD1 matches at 9 bases. The V and J ends lost 4 bases and 4 bases, in that order; junction bases with no gene match: 4. The germline V gene has CDR1 LGHNA and CDR2 YSLEER. This CDR3 is 14 amino acids long. The CDR3 sequence: CASSPPDRGYGYTF. CDR3 nucleotide sequence: TGCGCCAGCAGCCCGCCGGACAGGGGCTATGGCTACACCTTC.

The chain recombines TRBV11-2 with TRBJ2-7; 7 positions agree with TRBD2. V lost 3 bases and J lost 4; bases outside the gene matches: 6. The CDR3 is 14 residues long. The germline CDR1 and CDR2 sequences are SGHAT and FQNNGV. The CDR3 loop is CASSFSFGGYEQYF. CDR3 sequence (DNA): TGTGCCAGCAGCTTTTCCTTCGGGGGGTACGAGCAGTACTTC.

The chain uses TRBV25-1 and TRBJ1-6, with TRBD1 as a possible D gene (6 bases). V shed 4 bases and J shed 9 bases, with 22 bases lying between them. This CDR3 is built from 17 residues. Germline V gives CDR1 MGHDK, CDR2 SYGVNS. CDR3 nucleotides: TGTGCCAGCAGTGCCCGGGACAACCCCCCTAGTTCTTCACCCCTCCACTTT. It yields the protein CASSARDNPPSSSPLHF.

This clone was counted a few times. The chain joins TRBV7-6 to TRBJ1-4; D uncertain. The length of the CDR3 is 14 residues. In germline, CDR1 is SGHVS, CDR2 FNYEAQ. Trimming took 5 bases from V and 8 from J, leaving 15 bases between them. CDR3: CASSQYTGSEKLFF. The CDR3, as DNA: TGTGCCAGCAGCCAATACACGGGGTCGGAAAAACTGTTTTTT.

This rearrangement joins TRBV5-6 to TRBJ2-2; 12 bases map to TRBD1. CDR3 size: 17 residues. The V and J ends lost 2 bases and 5 bases, in that order; junction bases with no gene match: 7. CDR1 is SGHDT, CDR2 YYEEEE, per germline. The CDR3 DNA reads TGTGCCAGCAGCTTCCCCCGGGACAGGGGGCGAACCGGGGAGCTGTTTTTT. It encodes CASSFPRDRGRTGELFF. Based on the CDR3 plus reference TRBV5-6 and TRBJ2-2, the full variable domain is DAGVTQSPTHLIKTRGQQVTLRCSPKSGHDTVSWYQQALGQGPQFIFQYYEEEERQRGNFPDRFSGHQFPNYSSELNVNALLLGDSALYLCASSFPRDRGRTGELFFGEGSRLTVL.

This clone has a single count. For the CDR3, the DNA is TGTGCCAGCAGCGCCCTGACAGGGGAGAATCAGCCCCAGCATTTT. It translates to CASSALTGENQPQHF. J is TRBJ1-5 and V is TRBV7-8; 8 nucleotides line up with TRBD1. The CDR3 runs to 15 residues. The germline V gene encodes CDR1 SGHVS and CDR2 FQNEAQ. J was trimmed by 4 bases and V by 5 bases; bases with no gene match: 7.

The rearrangement joins TRBV25-1 to TRBJ2-2; D possibly corresponds to TRBD1 (5 bases). Per the germline V gene, CDR1 is MGHDK and CDR2 is SYGVNS. The ends were cut back, 3 bases at V and 5 bases at J, with 19 bases in the middle. CDR3 size: 17 residues. The DNA for the CDR3 is TGTGCCAGCAGTGATACCGGACGGGCCCCAGGGACCGGGGAGCTGTTTTTT. The encoded protein is CASSDTGRAPGTGELFF.

This rearrangement joins TRBV10-3 to TRBJ2-5; 11 nucleotides line up with TRBD2. V dropped 9 bases and J dropped 5; count of bases not matched to a gene: 8. CDR1 and CDR2 (germline): ENHRY, SYGVKD. The CDR3 sequence is 14 residues long. The CDR3 is CAIGLAGSPETQYF. CDR3 bases: TGTGCCATTGGACTAGCGGGCAGTCCCGAGACCCAGTACTTC.

For the CDR3, the DNA is TGTGCCAGTAGTATAGGCCCGGGACAGGGGTACTACAATGAGCAGTTCTTC. It is translated as CASSIGPGQGYYNEQFF. The rearrangement uses TRBV19 and TRBJ2-1, with 10 bases that match TRBD1. The CDR3 covers 17 residues. Germline lookup yields CDR1 LNHDA and CDR2 SQIVND (reference sequence). V was pared by 1 base and J by 3 bases, with 6 bases of the junction left unmatched.

This chain joins TRBV11-2 and TRBJ2-1, with 8 bases aligning to TRBD2. This CDR3 comprises 15 residues. V lost 4 bases, J lost 9 bases, and 11 bases stayed unmatched. Germline V lookup: CDR1 SGHAT, CDR2 FQNNGV. CDR3 coding DNA: TGTGCCAGCAGCTCCGCCGGCAGCGGGAGTGGTGAGCAGTTCTTC. Residues: CASSSAGSGSGEQFF.

The chain is built from TRBV7-9 and TRBJ2-7, with TRBD1 as a possible D gene (6 bases). Germline V gene sequence: CDR1 SEHNR, CDR2 FQNEAQ (reference sequence). The CDR3 length is 16 residues. V was pared by 5 bases and J by 4 bases, with 21 bases between. The CDR3 sequence: CASSPLVGQGGYEQYF. DNA of the CDR3: TGTGCCAGCAGCCCCCTTGTGGGACAAGGGGGTTACGAGCAGTACTTC.

In its sample, this clone was seen a few times. The rearrangement joins TRBV30 to TRBJ1-4; D gene uncertain. The CDR3 consists of 14 residues. CDR1 and CDR2 (germline): GTSNPN, SVGIG (reference sequence). V was clipped by 1 base and J by 10 bases, with 16 bases between them. The CDR3 protein is CAWSGERGLGKLFF. In nucleotides, the CDR3 is TGTGCCTGGAGTGGTGAGCGGGGTTTGGGAAAACTGTTTTTT.

To note about this clone: In the same sample, other DNA sequences code for this CDR3. CDR3: CASSLDRDSGYTF. The CDR3 nucleotides are TGTGCCAGCAGCTTAGACCGGGACTCGGGCTACACCTTC. This chain uses TRBV7-2 with TRBJ1-2; TRBD1 might be the D (5 bases). Germline V gene lookup returns CDR1 SGHTA and CDR2 FQGNSA. The CDR3 runs to 13 residues. Trimming cost V 1 base and J 8 bases, with 11 bases left between them.

The chain recombines TRBV5-1 with TRBJ2-3; a weak D match, TRBD2 (5 bases). Germline CDR1 SGHRS, CDR2 YFSETQ. The V and J ends lost 1 base and 4 bases respectively, with 7 bases between them. CDR3 length equals 13 residues. The CDR3 is CASSLLAPDTQYF. The DNA for the CDR3 is TGCGCCAGCAGCTTGCTAGCTCCAGATACGCAGTATTTT.

Only a few counts were recorded for this clone. The chain links TRBV7-6 to TRBJ2-2; D is perhaps TRBD1 (7 bases). V lost 0 bases and J lost 6, with 14 bases in between. The V gene's germline CDR1 is SGHVS and CDR2 FNYEAQ. The CDR3 length is 16 residues. As DNA, the CDR3 is TGTGCCAGCAGCTTAGCGAATACAGGGGAGGCCGGGGAGCTGTTTTTT. The encoded protein is CASSLANTGEAGELFF.

The chain combines TRBV7-2 with TRBJ2-3, with TRBD1 identical over 9 bases. In germline, CDR1 is SGHTA, CDR2 FQGNSA. This CDR3 is built from 16 residues. With V trimmed by 1 base and J by 0 bases, 2 bases remained unmatched. The CDR3 DNA sequence: TGTGCCAGCAGCTTAGATGGACAGGGGAGCACAGATACGCAGTATTTT. This translates into CASSLDGQGSTDTQYF.

The sample holds one count of this clone. The V call is TRBV7-2, the J call TRBJ2-5, with D maybe TRBD2 (5 bases). This CDR3 region has 16 residues. Trimming stripped 2 bases from V and 2 bases from J, with 15 bases between. Looked up from germline, CDR1 is SGHTA and CDR2 is FQGNSA. CDR3 nucleotide sequence: TGTGCCAGCAGCTTATCCCGGGCTGGCGGGCAAGAGACCCAGTACTTC. Its translation: CASSLSRAGGQETQYF. Combining the CDR3 with reference TRBV7-2 and TRBJ2-5 gives the whole variable domain GAGVSQSPSNKVTEKGKDVELRCDPISGHTALYWYRQSLGQGLEFLIYFQGNSAPDKSGLPSDRFSAERTGGSVSTLTIQRTQQEDSAVYLCASSLSRAGGQETQYFGPGTRLLVL.

This clone has just a few counts. V usage is TRBV4-3 and J usage is TRBJ2-1, with 10 bases that match TRBD2. The CDR3 has 17 residues. Germline trimming cut 5 bases from V and 6 bases from J; bases unmatched to any gene: 13. CDR1 and CDR2 from the germline V gene are LGHNA and YSLEER. DNA of the CDR3: TGCGCCAGCAGCTACGGGATAGCGGGAGGCGCGAGCAATGAGCAGTTCTTC. It translates to CASSYGIAGGASNEQFF.

Concerning this clone itself: Other DNA sequences in this sample translate to the same CDR3. The chain links TRBV12-5 to TRBJ2-2; TRBD2 might be the D (5 bases). The CDR3 spans 16 residues. The V end was cut by 5 bases, the J end by 4 bases, with 17 bases between. Per germline, CDR1 LGHNT and CDR2 FRNRAP. The CDR3 here is CASGLTGITPTGELFF. As DNA, the CDR3 is TGTGCTAGTGGTCTCACCGGGATAACTCCCACCGGGGAGCTGTTTTTT.

This chain connects TRBV29-1 to TRBJ2-1; a weak D match, TRBD2 (6 bases). V lost 4 bases, J lost 3 bases, and 7 bases lay in between. Germline CDR1 is SQVTM and CDR2 is ANQGSEA. CDR3 length: 12 residues. DNA of the CDR3: TGCAGCGTTGTGGGACTCTACAATGAGCAGTTCTTC. Its translation: CSVVGLYNEQFF.

This chain's CDR3 is CASSLYLQETQYF. CDR3 in DNA: TGTGCCAGCAGCTTGTACTTGCAAGAGACCCAGTACTTC. The V call is TRBV7-2, the J call TRBJ2-5; D gene uncertain. This CDR3 region has 13 residues. The V end was cut by 3 bases, the J end by 2 bases, with 7 bases between. Germline CDR1 SGHTA, CDR2 FQGNSA.

This clone appeared once. This chain links TRBV6-1 with TRBJ2-1; D might be TRBD2 (6 bases). This CDR3 region has 15 residues. V shed 4 bases and J shed 8 bases, with 18 bases lying between them. The germline V gene encodes CDR1 MNHNS and CDR2 SASEGT. The CDR3: CASSAPSARPDEQFF. CDR3 DNA: TGTGCCAGCAGTGCGCCTAGCGCGAGGCCGGATGAGCAGTTCTTC.

This chain links TRBV4-2 with TRBJ2-7; 10 bases fit TRBD2. This CDR3 region has 15 residues. Trimming at V came to 0 bases and at J to 6 bases, leaving 5 bases not matched to a gene. Germline V lookup: CDR1 LGHNA, CDR2 YNFKEQ. The CDR3: CASSQDPTSGTEQYF. CDR3 DNA sequence: TGTGCCAGCAGCCAAGATCCAACTAGCGGGACCGAGCAGTACTTC.